This TCR beta chain was captured in a study of cytomegalovirus exposure and HLA in healthy donors. The germline V gene encodes CDR1 KGHSH and CDR2 LQKENI. The ends lost 3 bases at V and 4 bases at J; junction bases unmatched: 4. The CDR3 loop spans 15 amino acids. Though nominally healthy at sampling, donors likely had unrecorded immune exposures. The PCR ran on 60 Vbeta and 13 Jbeta primers. Assay used: immunoSEQ multiplex PCR; TCRdb lists only in-frame clones, some missing. The profile shows 150,000 to 200,000 clones, roughly 79% of them singletons. The sequence was collected from a man aged 18-30 years in good health and CMV-seropositive. Material: PBMCs. V and J are TRBV18 and TRBJ2-2; 8 positions match TRBD2. CDR3 loop: CASSPGLVITGELFF. The CDR3 region has the DNA TGTGCCAGCTCACCGGGACTAGTAATCACCGGGGAGCTGTTTTTT.